The clone carrying this TCR beta chain appeared a single time. Its antigen is not identified. The data are from a study of cytomegalovirus exposure and HLA in healthy donors. Overall study: One earlier analysis, a look at about 179 million T cells, found some 120 million unique TCR beta sequences. Broader study findings: For TCR beta chains, V- and J-gene trimming was later linked to a missense DCLRE1C variant. It was approximately 170 TCR beta chains that were listed as cytomegalovirus-associated.

The CDR3 has 14 residues. With 6 bases removed from V and 0 bases from J, the gap between germline ends came to 11 bases. Germline assignment: CDR1 MNHEY and CDR2 SVGAGI. The PCR employed 60 Vbeta primers together with 13 Jbeta primers. The assay was immunoSEQ multiplex PCR, and TCRdb's table has in-frame clones only and misses some. The sample holds roughly 180,000 clones, almost 85% seen once. The clonotype was recovered from a girl between 5 and 17 years old in good health and CMV-seropositive. This chain links TRBV6-5 with TRBJ1-2, with a possible D match to TRBD1 (5 bases). Source material: PBMCs. CDR3 sequence: CASRLRGANYGYTF. The CDR3 nucleotides are TGTGCCAGCAGACTAAGGGGCGCTAACTATGGCTACACCTTC.